The source of this T cell receptor beta chain is a study of long-term antiretroviral therapy in people with HIV. The V and J ends lost 4 bases and 2 bases, in that order; junction bases with no gene match: 8. Germline V gene data show CDR1 as SGHRS and CDR2 as YFSETQ. The CDR3 is 15 amino acids. Survey-level resolution applied to immunoSEQ assay v3.0. The repertoire was sequenced with immunoSEQ multiplex PCR; TCRdb's copy has only in-frame clones and lacks some. In the table there are approximately 35,000 clones, 70% to 80% of which are singletons. The study's findings and limits: Viral resistance, ART adherence and therapy changes all lacked available data. Before ART, certain clones expanded, and these dominated the repertoire at all time points.

Worth noting for this clone: The antigen is unknown.

The rearrangement links TRBV5-1 to TRBJ2-5, with 7 bases that match TRBD2. This clonotype was obtained from a woman in her 50s with HIV. The sample consisted of unsorted PBMCs, taken 2 years after starting antiretroviral therapy. The CDR3 is CASSGRVSRQETQYF. The CDR3 DNA sequence: TGCGCCAGCAGCGGGAGGGTCTCGAGGCAAGAGACCCAGTACTTC.